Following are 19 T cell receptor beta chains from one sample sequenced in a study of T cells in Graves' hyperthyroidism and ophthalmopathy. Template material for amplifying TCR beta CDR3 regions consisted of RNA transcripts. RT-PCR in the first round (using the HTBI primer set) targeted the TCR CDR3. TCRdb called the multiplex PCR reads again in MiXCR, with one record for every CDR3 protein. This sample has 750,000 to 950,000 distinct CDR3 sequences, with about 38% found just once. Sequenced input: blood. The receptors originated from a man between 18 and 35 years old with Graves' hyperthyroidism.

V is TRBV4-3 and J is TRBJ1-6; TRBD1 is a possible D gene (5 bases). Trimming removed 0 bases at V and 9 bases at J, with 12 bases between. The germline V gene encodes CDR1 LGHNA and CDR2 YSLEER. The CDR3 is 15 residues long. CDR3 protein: CASSQDRDRSSPLHF. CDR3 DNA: TGCGCCAGCAGCCAAGATCGGGACCGATCTTCACCCCTCCACTTT.

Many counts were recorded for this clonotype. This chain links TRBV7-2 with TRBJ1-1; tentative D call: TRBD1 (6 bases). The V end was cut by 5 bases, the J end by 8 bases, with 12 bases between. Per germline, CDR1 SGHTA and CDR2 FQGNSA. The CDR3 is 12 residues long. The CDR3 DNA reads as TGTGCCAGCAGCCTCAGGACAGCCGAAGCTTTCTTT. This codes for CASSLRTAEAFF.

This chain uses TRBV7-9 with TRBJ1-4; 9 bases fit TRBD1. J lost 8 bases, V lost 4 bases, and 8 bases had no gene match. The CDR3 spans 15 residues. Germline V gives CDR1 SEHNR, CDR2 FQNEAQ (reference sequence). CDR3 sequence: CASSSPGQGWEKLFF. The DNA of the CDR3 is TGTGCCAGCAGCTCACCGGGACAGGGCTGGGAAAAACTGTTTTTT.

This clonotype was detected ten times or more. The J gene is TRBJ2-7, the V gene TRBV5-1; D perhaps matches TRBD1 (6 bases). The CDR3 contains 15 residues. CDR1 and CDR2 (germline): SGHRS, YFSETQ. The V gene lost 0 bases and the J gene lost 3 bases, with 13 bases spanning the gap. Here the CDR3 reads CASSLDGQINYEQYF. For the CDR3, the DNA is TGCGCCAGCAGCTTGGATGGACAGATAAACTACGAGCAGTACTTC.

CDR3 loop: CSAPGQGAFYNSPLHF. CDR3 DNA sequence: TGCAGTGCCCCCGGACAGGGGGCCTTTTATAATTCACCCCTCCACTTT. The V gene is TRBV20-1, the J gene TRBJ1-6; 11 positions agree with TRBD1. This CDR3 is built from 16 residues. Germline-derived CDR1 and CDR2 are DFQATT and SNEGSKA (reference sequence). The junction had 8 bases not matched to a gene; V was cut back by 6 bases and J by 4 bases.

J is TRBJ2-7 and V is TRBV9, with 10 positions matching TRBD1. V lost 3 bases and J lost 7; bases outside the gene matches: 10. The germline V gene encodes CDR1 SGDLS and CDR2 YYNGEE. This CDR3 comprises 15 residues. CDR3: CASSAAGTGAWEQYF. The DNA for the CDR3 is TGTGCCAGCAGCGCCGCCGGGACAGGGGCCTGGGAGCAGTACTTC.

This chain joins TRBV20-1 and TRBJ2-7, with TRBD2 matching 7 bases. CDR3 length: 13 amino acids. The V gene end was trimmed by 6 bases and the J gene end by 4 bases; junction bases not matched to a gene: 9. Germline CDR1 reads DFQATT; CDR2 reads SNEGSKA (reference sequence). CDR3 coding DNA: TGCAGTGCCCCCGCGGCTAGCGGATACGAGCAGTACTTC. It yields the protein CSAPAASGYEQYF.

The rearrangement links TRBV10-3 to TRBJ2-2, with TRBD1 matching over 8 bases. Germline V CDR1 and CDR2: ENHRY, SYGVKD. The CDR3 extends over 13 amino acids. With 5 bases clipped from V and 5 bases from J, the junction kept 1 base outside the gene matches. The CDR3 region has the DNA TGTGCCATCAGTTGGACAGGGACCGGGGAGCTGTTTTTT. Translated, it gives CAISWTGTGELFF.

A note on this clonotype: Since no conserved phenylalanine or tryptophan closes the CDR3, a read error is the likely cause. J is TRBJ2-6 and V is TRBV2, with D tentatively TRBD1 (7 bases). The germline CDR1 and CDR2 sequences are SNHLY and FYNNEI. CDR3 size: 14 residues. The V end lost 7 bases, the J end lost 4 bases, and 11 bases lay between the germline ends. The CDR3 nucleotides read TGTGCCAGCACGCGGGGACAGGGGGCCAACGTCCTGACTTTA. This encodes CASTRGQGANVLTL.

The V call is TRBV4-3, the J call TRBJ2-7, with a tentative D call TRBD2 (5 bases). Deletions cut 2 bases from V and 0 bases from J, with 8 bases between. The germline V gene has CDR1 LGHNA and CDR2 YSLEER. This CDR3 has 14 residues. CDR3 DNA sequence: TGCGCCAGCAGCCAAAATCGGGGCTCCTACGAGCAGTACTTC. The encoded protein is CASSQNRGSYEQYF.

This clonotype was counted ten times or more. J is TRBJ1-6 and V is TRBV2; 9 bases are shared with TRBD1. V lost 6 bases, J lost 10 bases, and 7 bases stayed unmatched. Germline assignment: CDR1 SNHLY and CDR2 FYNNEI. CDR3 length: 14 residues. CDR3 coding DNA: TGTGCCAGCAGACTACAGGGGGCTGGGTCACCCCTCCACTTT. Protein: CASRLQGAGSPLHF.

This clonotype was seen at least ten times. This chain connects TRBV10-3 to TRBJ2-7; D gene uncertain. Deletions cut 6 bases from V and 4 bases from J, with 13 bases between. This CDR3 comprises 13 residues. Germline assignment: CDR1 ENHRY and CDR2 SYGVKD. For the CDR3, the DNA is TGTGCCATCAGCTCTCGCGGAGAGTACGAGCAGTACTTC. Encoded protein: CAISSRGEYEQYF.

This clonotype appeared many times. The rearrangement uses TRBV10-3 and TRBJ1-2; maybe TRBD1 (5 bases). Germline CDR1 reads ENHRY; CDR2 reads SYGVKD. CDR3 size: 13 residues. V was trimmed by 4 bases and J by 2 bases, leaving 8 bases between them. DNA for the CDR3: TGTGCCATCAGTGCGGGACTGAACTATGGCTACACCTTC. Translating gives CAISAGLNYGYTF.

CDR3 sequence: CASSGTSGGQELTQYF. CDR3 DNA sequence: TGTGCCAGCAGTGGGACTAGCGGGGGGCAAGAGTTGACCCAGTACTTC. The chain carries TRBV9 and TRBJ2-5; 15 bases are shared with TRBD2. Germline-derived CDR1 and CDR2 are SGDLS and YYNGEE. Trimming at V came to 5 bases and at J to 7 bases, leaving 9 bases not matched to a gene. The CDR3 consists of 16 residues.

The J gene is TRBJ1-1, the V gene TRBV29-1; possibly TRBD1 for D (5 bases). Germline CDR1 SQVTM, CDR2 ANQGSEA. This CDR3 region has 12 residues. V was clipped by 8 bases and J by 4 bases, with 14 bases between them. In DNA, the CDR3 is TGCAGCCTTAGGGGCGGGGGCACTGAAGCTTTCTTT. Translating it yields CSLRGGGTEAFF.

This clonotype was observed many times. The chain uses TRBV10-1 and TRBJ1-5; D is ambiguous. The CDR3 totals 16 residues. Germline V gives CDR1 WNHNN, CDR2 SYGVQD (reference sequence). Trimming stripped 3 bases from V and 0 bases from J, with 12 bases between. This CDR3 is CASSEAPSDSNQPQHF. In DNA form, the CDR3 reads TGCGCCAGCAGTGAAGCGCCCTCGGATAGCAATCAGCCCCAGCATTTT.

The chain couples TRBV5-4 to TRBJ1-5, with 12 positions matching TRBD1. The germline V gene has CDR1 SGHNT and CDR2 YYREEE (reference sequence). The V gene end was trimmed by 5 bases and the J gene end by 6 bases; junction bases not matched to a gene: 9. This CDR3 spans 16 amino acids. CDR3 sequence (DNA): TGTGCCAGCAGACCCGTAGGGACAGGGGGCTTTCAGCCCCAGCATTTT. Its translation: CASRPVGTGGFQPQHF.

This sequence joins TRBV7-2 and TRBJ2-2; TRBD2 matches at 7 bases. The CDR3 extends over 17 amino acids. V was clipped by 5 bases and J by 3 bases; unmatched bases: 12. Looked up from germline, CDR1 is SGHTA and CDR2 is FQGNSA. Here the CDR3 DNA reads TGTGCCAGCAGCCCTAGGGGTAGCGGGTCTTACACCGGGGAGCTGTTTTTT. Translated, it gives CASSPRGSGSYTGELFF.

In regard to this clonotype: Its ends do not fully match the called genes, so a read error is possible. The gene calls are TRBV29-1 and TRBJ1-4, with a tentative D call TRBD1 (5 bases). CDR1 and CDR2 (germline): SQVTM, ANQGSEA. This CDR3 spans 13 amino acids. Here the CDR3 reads CGVDPGHTGKLFF. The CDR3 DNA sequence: TGCGGCGTTGACCCAGGGCACACTGGGAAACTGTTTTTT.